The 25 T cell receptor beta chains below were found in one sample sequenced in a study of regulatory T cells in long-lasting Graves disease. Combining iRepertoire HTBI primers with Arm-PCR of CDR3 regions, the authors built TCR beta libraries. TCRdb called the multiplex PCR reads again in MiXCR, with one record for every CDR3 protein. The profile shows about 350,000 distinct CDR3 sequences, around 15% of them singletons. Noted time point: newly diagnosed GD, antithyroid drugs for less than 3 months. PBMC-extracted RNA yielded the TCR library. Separately, the same data were catalogued under a study of T cells in Graves' hyperthyroidism and ophthalmopathy.

Here the sequenced sample was peripheral blood mononuclear cells (PBMCs), taken at new diagnosis, from a patient treated with antithyroid drugs. These receptors all come from a young woman with Graves disease.

This clonotype was seen at least ten times. This chain uses TRBV11-3 with TRBJ2-7; 8 nucleotides line up with TRBD1. CDR1 is SGHNT, CDR2 YENEEA, per germline. CDR3 length: 14 residues. V shed 5 bases and J 7 bases; nucleotides not matched to a gene: 10. The CDR3 DNA is TGTGCCAGCAGCCCGACGGGACAGGCGGGGGAGCAGTACTTC. This translates into CASSPTGQAGEQYF.

This clonotype was detected only a few times. The chain combines TRBV9 with TRBJ2-1; D call uncertain. Trimming left V 3 bases short and J 5 bases short, with 15 bases between. Germline V gene lookup returns CDR1 SGDLS and CDR2 YYNGEE. CDR3 length: 15 residues. This chain's CDR3 is CASSEGPSSDNEQFF. CDR3 DNA: TGTGCCAGCAGCGAAGGGCCTTCTTCGGACAATGAGCAGTTCTTC.

The chain combines TRBV19 with TRBJ2-1; D possibly corresponds to TRBD1 (7 bases). This CDR3 region has 16 residues. CDR1 LNHDA and CDR2 SQIVND come from the germline V gene (reference sequence). Trimming stripped 2 bases from V and 1 base from J, with 12 bases between. The DNA for the CDR3 is TGTGCCAGTAGTATACAGGGGGGAGCTTCCTACAATGAGCAGTTCTTC. This translates into CASSIQGGASYNEQFF.

This clonotype has ten or more counts. CDR3 loop: CASSYHREVRNEQYF. CDR3 coding DNA: TGTGCCAGCAGTTACCATCGGGAGGTTCGCAACGAGCAGTACTTC. The chain uses TRBV6-5 and TRBJ2-7; 7 bases are a match to TRBD2. With V trimmed by 2 bases and J by 5 bases, 9 bases remained unmatched. This CDR3 is built from 15 residues. Germline V gene lookup returns CDR1 MNHEY and CDR2 SVGAGI.

The table lists this clonotype with many counts. The rearrangement uses TRBV5-1 and TRBJ2-3; TRBD1 agrees at 8 bases. CDR1 and CDR2 from the germline V gene are SGHRS and YFSETQ. The junction had 7 bases not matched to a gene; V was cut back by 4 bases and J by 0 bases. The CDR3 has 16 residues. CDR3 nucleotide sequence: TGCGCCAGCAGCACATGGACAGGGACTAGCACAGATACGCAGTATTTT. Translated: CASSTWTGTSTDTQYF.

The rearrangement joins TRBV11-3 to TRBJ2-1; 16 bases line up with TRBD2. With 4 bases clipped from V and 2 bases from J, the junction kept 8 bases outside the gene matches. The CDR3 is 19 amino acids. Germline CDR1 reads SGHNT; CDR2 reads YENEEA. The CDR3 bases are TGTGCCAGCAGCTCCTCCGGGACTAGCGGGAGGGGACCCTACAATGAGCAGTTCTTC. Amino acids: CASSSSGTSGRGPYNEQFF.

This clonotype was seen many times. V and J are TRBV19 and TRBJ1-5; TRBD1 might be the D (5 bases). The ends were cut back, 6 bases at V and 3 bases at J, with 9 bases in the middle. The length of the CDR3 is 13 residues. Germline CDR1 LNHDA, CDR2 SQIVND (reference sequence). The CDR3 loop is CASRGQTNQPQHF. The CDR3 region has the DNA TGTGCCAGTAGAGGACAAACCAATCAGCCCCAGCATTTT. The whole variable domain, filled in from reference TRBV19 and TRBJ1-5, reads DGGITQSPKYLFRKEGQNVTLSCEQNLNHDAMYWYRQDPGQGLRLIYYSQIVNDFQKGDIAEGYSVSREKKESFPLTVTSAQKNPTAFYLCASRGQTNQPQHFGDGTRLSIL.

This clonotype was observed at least ten times. The J gene is TRBJ1-1, the V gene TRBV2, with D maybe TRBD1 (5 bases). Germline values: CDR1 SNHLY, CDR2 FYNNEI. The CDR3 has 13 amino acids. V lost 6 bases to trimming and J lost 0 bases, with 8 bases between them. The CDR3 DNA is TGTGCCAGCAGGCGACAGATGAACACTGAAGCTTTCTTT. Its translation: CASRRQMNTEAFF.

This clonotype was counted at least ten times. The chain has TRBV12-3 or TRBV12-4 and TRBJ2-7, with D perhaps TRBD1 or TRBD2 (5 bases each). This CDR3 contains 13 residues. V lost 3 bases to trimming and J lost 4 bases, with 10 bases between them. The CDR3: CASSFGGNYEQYF. CDR3 DNA sequence: TGTGCCAGCAGTTTTGGGGGTAATTACGAGCAGTACTTC.

The chain links TRBV5-1 to TRBJ2-1, with 7 bases fitting TRBD2. The junction had 30 bases not matched to a gene; V was cut back by 0 bases and J by 9 bases. CDR1 SGHRS and CDR2 YFSETQ come from the germline V gene. The CDR3 loop spans 22 amino acids. The CDR3 DNA sequence: TGCGCCAGCAGCTTGGCTCCTGGGGAGCGGGGTCCAGCGGGAAACTCAGAGACTGAGCAGTTCTTC. As protein: CASSLAPGERGPAGNSETEQFF.

The genes are TRBV6-5 and TRBJ1-5; TRBD1 matches at 10 bases. Germline CDR1 MNHEY, CDR2 SVGAGI. J gave up 7 bases and V 4 bases, and 7 bases lay outside the gene matches. There are 15 residues in the CDR3. CDR3 in DNA: TGTGCCAGCAGTTCCCGACAGGGGGCACGGCAGCCCCAGCATTTT. Translating gives CASSSRQGARQPQHF.

This clonotype was recorded many times. The chain joins TRBV5-1 to TRBJ2-5; weak D call: TRBD1 (5 bases). The CDR3 length is 14 residues. The germline V and J ends were trimmed by 0 bases and 5 bases, with 11 bases remaining between them. CDR1 is SGHRS, CDR2 YFSETQ, per germline. CDR3 sequence: CASSLEGNGETQYF. The CDR3, as DNA: TGCGCCAGCAGCTTGGAGGGGAACGGGGAGACCCAGTACTTC. Based on the CDR3 plus reference TRBV5-1 and TRBJ2-5, the full variable domain is KAGVTQTPRYLIKTRGQQVTLSCSPISGHRSVSWYQQTPGQGLQFLFEYFSETQRNKGNFPGRFSGRQFSNSRSEMNVSTLELGDSALYLCASSLEGNGETQYFGPGTRLLVL.

This chain uses TRBV19 with TRBJ2-1; D is uncertain. The CDR3 has 12 amino acids. V lost 6 bases and J 5 bases, leaving 8 bases between the germline ends. CDR1 LNHDA and CDR2 SQIVND come from the germline V gene (reference sequence). CDR3 residues: CASRNGHNEQFF. CDR3 in DNA: TGTGCCAGTAGGAACGGCCACAATGAGCAGTTCTTC.

This clonotype has more than one count but fewer than ten. The chain joins TRBV7-9 to TRBJ1-6; D gene ambiguous. Trimming took 5 bases from V and 8 from J, leaving 10 bases between them. The CDR3 covers 13 residues. The V gene's germline CDR1 is SEHNR and CDR2 FQNEAQ (reference sequence). The CDR3 loop reads CASSPTTDSPLHF. The CDR3 nucleotides are TGTGCCAGCAGCCCGACCACGGATTCACCCCTCCACTTT.

This clonotype showed up many times. V and J are TRBV11-2 and TRBJ1-2, with 10 positions matching TRBD1. The germline V gene has CDR1 SGHAT and CDR2 FQNNGV. The length of the CDR3 is 16 residues. The junction had 9 bases not matched to a gene; V was cut back by 6 bases and J by 2 bases. CDR3 nucleotides: TGTGCCAGCAGGGGCCTAGGACAGGGGGAGAACTATGGCTACACCTTC. Amino acids: CASRGLGQGENYGYTF.

Ten or more counts support this clonotype. This chain connects TRBV6-1 to TRBJ2-1, with TRBD2 matching 9 bases. Germline V CDR1 and CDR2: MNHNS, SASEGT. The trim removed 6 bases at V and 10 bases at J, leaving 10 bases unmatched. This CDR3 is built from 14 residues. The CDR3 protein is CASSVNPGLAEQFF. CDR3 bases: TGTGCCAGCAGCGTAAATCCGGGACTAGCCGAGCAGTTCTTC.

This clonotype has a count of ten or more. The CDR3 region is CATSRDLPGTGNEQYF. For the CDR3, the DNA is TGTGCCACCAGCAGAGATCTGCCCGGGACAGGGAACGAGCAGTACTTC. The chain combines TRBV15 with TRBJ2-7; the match to TRBD1 covers 9 bases. The length of the CDR3 is 16 residues. The germline gives CDR1 LNHNV, CDR2 YYDKDF (reference sequence). V lost 0 bases to trimming and J lost 5 bases; unmatched junction nucleotides: 8.

This clonotype was observed many times. The chain carries TRBV2 and TRBJ2-2; no firm D call. Germline V gene data show CDR1 as SNHLY and CDR2 as FYNNEI. The CDR3 is 15 amino acids. V lost 8 bases and J 6 bases, leaving 19 bases between the germline ends. The CDR3 here is CASAENVGPPGELFF. DNA of the CDR3: TGTGCCAGCGCTGAGAATGTGGGCCCTCCCGGGGAGCTGTTTTTT. Looking up the rest from reference TRBV2 and TRBJ2-2 gives the full variable domain: EPEVTQTPSHQVTQMGQEVILRCVPISNHLYFYWYRQILGQKVEFLVSFYNNEISEKSEIFDDQFSVERPDGSNFTLKIRSTKLEDSAMYFCASAENVGPPGELFFGEGSRLTVL.

This clonotype was detected a few times. The V and J genes are TRBV9 and TRBJ1-6; D unresolved. The CDR3 loop spans 15 amino acids. Deletions cut 2 bases from V and 0 bases from J, with 6 bases between. Per germline, CDR1 SGDLS and CDR2 YYNGEE. CDR3 coding DNA: TGTGCCAGCAGCGTGGATAGCTCCTATAATTCACCCCTCCACTTT. Encoded protein: CASSVDSSYNSPLHF.

This clonotype appeared many times. The rearrangement links TRBV15 to TRBJ1-2; 11 bases line up with TRBD1. CDR3 length: 16 residues. Germline lookup yields CDR1 LNHNV and CDR2 YYDKDF (reference sequence). V was clipped by 3 bases and J by 5 bases; unmatched bases: 8. CDR3 protein: CATSRRTGTGGYGYTF. CDR3 bases: TGTGCCACCAGCAGGCGGACCGGGACAGGGGGGTATGGCTACACCTTC.

This clonotype came up many times. Here the CDR3 omits its conserved ending phenylalanine or tryptophan, so a read error is the likely source. This chain links TRBV28 with TRBJ1-1; 7 nucleotides align to TRBD1. Germline CDR1 MDHEN, CDR2 SYDVKM. Germline trimming cut 4 bases from V and 1 base from J; bases unmatched to any gene: 3. This CDR3 comprises 14 residues. The CDR3 nucleotides read TGTGCCAGCAGTTCGTCAGGGGGGAACACTGAAGCTTTCCTT. It translates to CASSSSGGNTEAFL.

The chain carries TRBV6-1 and TRBJ2-3, with 11 bases aligning to TRBD1. Per the germline V gene, CDR1 is MNHNS and CDR2 is SASEGT. The CDR3 is 15 amino acids. The trim removed 6 bases at V and 4 bases at J, leaving 6 bases unmatched. CDR3 in DNA: TGTGCCAGCAGACATCCGGGACAGGGGGCAGATACGCAGTATTTT. This encodes CASRHPGQGADTQYF.

The chain has TRBV9 and TRBJ1-6, with D possibly matching TRBD1 (6 bases). Germline loops: CDR1 SGDLS, CDR2 YYNGEE. CDR3 length equals 15 residues. V lost 3 bases to trimming and J lost 3 bases, with 10 bases between them. Here the CDR3 reads CASSAVDSYNSPLHF. The CDR3 nucleotides are TGTGCCAGCAGCGCGGTGGACAGCTATAATTCACCCCTCCACTTT.

A few counts support this clonotype. The V gene is TRBV5-8, the J gene TRBJ1-2; TRBD1 agrees at 8 bases. The V and J ends lost 1 base and 7 bases, in that order; junction bases with no gene match: 9. CDR3 length: 15 amino acids. Germline CDR1 SGHTS, CDR2 YDEGEE. CDR3 protein: CASSLMTGVFPGYTF. CDR3 sequence (DNA): TGTGCCAGCAGCTTGATGACAGGGGTGTTCCCTGGCTACACCTTC. Filled out from reference TRBV5-8 and TRBJ1-2, the complete variable domain reads EAGVTQSPTHLIKTRGQQATLRCSPISGHTSVYWYQQALGLGLQFLLWYDEGEERNRGNFPPRFSGRQFPNYSSELNVNALELEDSALYLCASSLMTGVFPGYTFGSGTRLTVV.

This clonotype was counted at least ten times. Here the CDR3 reads CASSFKAESYEQYF. The CDR3 nucleotides read TGTGCCAGCTCATTCAAGGCGGAGTCCTACGAGCAGTACTTC. V is TRBV18 and J is TRBJ2-7; D not certain. CDR1 is KGHSH, CDR2 LQKENI, per germline. V lost 5 bases and J 1 base, leaving 12 bases between the germline ends. CDR3 length: 14 amino acids.